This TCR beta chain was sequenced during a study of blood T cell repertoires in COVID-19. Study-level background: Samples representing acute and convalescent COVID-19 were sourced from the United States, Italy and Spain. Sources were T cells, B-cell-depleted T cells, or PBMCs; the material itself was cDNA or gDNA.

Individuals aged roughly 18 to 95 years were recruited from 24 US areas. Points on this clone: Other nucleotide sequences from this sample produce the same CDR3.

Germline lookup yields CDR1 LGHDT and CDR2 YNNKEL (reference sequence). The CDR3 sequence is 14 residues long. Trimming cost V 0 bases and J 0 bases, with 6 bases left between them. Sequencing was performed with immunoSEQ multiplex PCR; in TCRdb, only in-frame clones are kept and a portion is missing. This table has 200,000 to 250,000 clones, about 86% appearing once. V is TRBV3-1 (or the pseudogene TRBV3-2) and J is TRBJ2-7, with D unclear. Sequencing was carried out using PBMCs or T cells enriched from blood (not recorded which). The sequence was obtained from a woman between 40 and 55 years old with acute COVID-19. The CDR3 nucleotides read TGTGCCAGCAGCCAAGACCCCTCCTCCTACGAGCAGTACTTC. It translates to CASSQDPSSYEQYF.